Listed below are T cell receptor beta chains from one sample, sequenced in a study of PD-1 blockade in mismatch repair-deficient tumors. Using immunoSEQ multiplex PCR, the repertoire was profiled, and TCRdb retains in-frame clones only, with some absent. Altogether about 34,000 clones are present, approximately 80% being singletons, with the ten largest covering 3% to 4%. This sample comprised PBMCs, obtained 6 weeks after starting pembrolizumab. All receptors come from an adult with mismatch repair-deficient cancer. Each CDR3 is given with its conserved first and last residue. Fields, in order: clone size, D gene, J gene, V gene, CDR3 DNA, CDR3 protein. D genes are given only for firm matches. Rows give clone size only sometimes, using once, few, many, or a class for an expanded clone.

once,TRBD2,TRBJ2-5,TRBV27,TGTGCCAGCAGTTTATCACCCTGGACTAGTCGAGAGACCCAGTACTTC,CASSLSPWTSRETQYF
.,TRBD2,TRBJ2-1,TRBV7-8,TGTGCCAGCAGCTCCTCCGGGACTAGTGCCAGTAATGAGCAGTTCTTC,CASSSSGTSASNEQFF
.,.,TRBJ2-5,TRBV27,TGTGCCAGCACCCAACGTCCGGGAATTGGGACCCAGTACTTC,CASTQRPGIGTQYF
.,TRBD2,TRBJ2-7,TRBV27,TGTGCCAGCAGTAGACTAGCCCGCTACGAGCAGTACTTC,CASSRLARYEQYF
.,.,TRBJ1-1,TRBV5-4,TGTGCCAGCAGCCGCACACACAGGGACACTGAAGCTTTCTTT,CASSRTHRDTEAFF
.,.,TRBJ2-1,TRBV14,TGTGCCAGCAGCCGTCTGCCAGGGGTGAGGGATGAGCAGTTCTTC,CASSRLPGVRDEQFF
.,TRBD1,TRBJ1-2,TRBV28,TGTGCCAGCAGTTCAACAGGGGGAAACTATGGCTACACCTTC,CASSSTGGNYGYTF
few,TRBD2,TRBJ2-7,TRBV4-2,TGTGCCAGCAGCCTTGGACTAGCGGGACCCTACGAGCAGTACTTC,CASSLGLAGPYEQYF
.,TRBD1,TRBJ2-2,TRBV30,TGTGCCTGCGCGGGGACAGGGGACACCGGGGAGCTGTTTTTT,CACAGTGDTGELFF
.,TRBD1,TRBJ2-3,TRBV30,TGTGCCTGGAGGCCGGGACAGGGGGTAGCAGATACGCAGTATTTT,CAWRPGQGVADTQYF
.,TRBD1,TRBJ2-7,TRBV7-7,TGTGCTAGCAGCCCCGGGACAGGGCACGAGCAGTACTTC,CASSPGTGHEQYF
.,TRBD1,TRBJ2-2,TRBV4-1,TGCGCCAGCAGCCATGGGACAGGGGTTTCCGGGGAGCTGTTTTTT,CASSHGTGVSGELFF
.,.,TRBJ2-5,TRBV27,TGTGCCAGCAGTTTTGTATCCGAGAAGACCCAGTACTTC,CASSFVSEKTQYF
.,TRBD1,TRBJ1-1,TRBV12-5,TGTGCTAGTGGCTCGACAGGGGGCTACACTGAAGCTTTCTTT,CASGSTGGYTEAFF
.,TRBD1,TRBJ2-1,TRBV19,TGTGCCAGTAGTCCGTCGGGACAGATGTACAATGAGCAGTTCTTC,CASSPSGQMYNEQFF
once,.,TRBJ1-3,TRBV5-1,TGCGCCAGCAGCTCCGATGGGGCGGGAAACACCATATATTTT,CASSSDGAGNTIYF
.,.,TRBJ1-1,TRBV7-2,TGTGCCAGCAGCTTCCAGGGGAGCACTGAAGCTTTCTTT,CASSFQGSTEAFF
once,.,TRBJ2-1,TRBV5-4,TGTGCCAGCAGCCTCCCGGGAGCGAGCTCCTACAATGAGCAGTTCTTC,CASSLPGASSYNEQFF
.,.,TRBJ1-5,TRBV5-1,TGCGCCAGCAGACAGGAGAGCAATCAGCCCCAGCATTTT,CASRQESNQPQHF
.,TRBD2,TRBJ2-1,TRBV14,TGTGCCAGCAGCCAAGGCCAGGGACTAGCGGACAATGAGCAGTTCTTC,CASSQGQGLADNEQFF
few,.,TRBJ2-7,TRBV30,TGTGCCTGGAACCGGGATCCGCCCGGCGAGCAGTACTTC,CAWNRDPPGEQYF
.,TRBD2,TRBJ2-1,TRBV27,TGTGCCAGCAGTTCACCGGGACTAGCGAAAGATGAGCAGTTCTTC,CASSSPGLAKDEQFF
.,TRBD2,TRBJ2-1,TRBV18,TGTGCCAGCTCACTCCCCGGGACTAGCGGCGACAATGAGCAGTTCTTC,CASSLPGTSGDNEQFF
.,TRBD1,TRBJ2-2,TRBV27,TGTGCCAGCAGCCCGGACAGGGCAGTCCACACCGGGGAGCTGTTTTTT,CASSPDRAVHTGELFF
once,TRBD1,TRBJ2-1,TRBV5-1,TGCGCCAGCAGCAGGACCGGGACAGCTTCCTACAATGAGCAGTTCTTC,CASSRTGTASYNEQFF
.,.,TRBJ1-3,TRBV2,TGTGCCAGCAGTGCAGGGTCTGGAAACACCATATATTTT,CASSAGSGNTIYF
.,TRBD1,TRBJ1-2,TRBV28,TGTGCCAGCAGTCGACAGGGGTTGCAAGGCTACACCTTC,CASSRQGLQGYTF
.,.,TRBJ1-1,TRBV2,TGTGCCAGCAGTGGAGCGGCGGGGGGGGTGTACACTGAAGCTTTCTTT,CASSGAAGGVYTEAFF
.,TRBD1,TRBJ1-4,TRBV30,TGTGCCTGGAGTCTGACGACAGGGGGCATGGGTGAAAAACTGTTTTTT,CAWSLTTGGMGEKLFF
.,TRBD1,TRBJ2-1,TRBV27,TGTGCCAGCAGTTTATCTGGGACAGGGAAAGCTGAGCAGTTCTTC,CASSLSGTGKAEQFF
once,TRBD1,TRBJ2-7,TRBV14,TGTGCCAGCAGCCAAGATACAGGGGGCCCCTACGAGCAGTACTTC,CASSQDTGGPYEQYF
.,.,TRBJ1-1,TRBV5-6,TGTGCCAGCAGCTCGGGGATGGGGATAGGCACTGAAGCTTTCTTT,CASSSGMGIGTEAFF
.,TRBD1,TRBJ2-2,TRBV7-2,TGTGCCAGCAGCTTAAGAGGACAGGGGGGCACCGGGGAGCTGTTTTTT,CASSLRGQGGTGELFF
.,TRBD2,TRBJ2-3,TRBV10-1,TGCGCCAGCAGTGAGTCGAGCCTTACGGGAGGGGATACAGATACGCAGTATTTT,CASSESSLTGGDTDTQYF
.,.,TRBJ2-5,TRBV19,TGTGCCAGTCGAGGGGGGCATCTAGCGGATAAAGAGACCCAGTACTTC,CASRGGHLADKETQYF
.,.,TRBJ2-2,TRBV27,TGTGCCAGCAGTTTATACCAGGGATTGAACACCGGGGAGCTGTTTTTT,CASSLYQGLNTGELFF
.,TRBD1,TRBJ1-1,TRBV29-1,TGCAGCGTTCTACAGGGGGCCTCAAACACTGAAGCTTTCTTT,CSVLQGASNTEAFF
.,.,TRBJ2-7,TRBV30,TGTGCCTGGAGTCAGGGGCTAGCCGGCTCCTACGAGCAGTACTTC,CAWSQGLAGSYEQYF
.,.,TRBJ2-7,TRBV19,TGTGCCAGTAGTTGGGACAACTACGAGCAGTACTTC,CASSWDNYEQYF
.,TRBD2,TRBJ2-1,TRBV11-3,TGTGCCAGCAGCTTGGGAGGTAGCGGGAGGGCCTACAATGAGCAGTTCTTC,CASSLGGSGRAYNEQFF
few,.,TRBJ2-7,TRBV6-6,TGTGCCAGCAGTTACGACTTGATATACTACGAGCAGTACTTC,CASSYDLIYYEQYF
.,.,TRBJ1-1,TRBV2,TGTGCCAGCAACCCCGACAGTTACACTGAAGCTTTCTTT,CASNPDSYTEAFF
few,TRBD1,TRBJ2-7,TRBV6-6,TGTGCCAGCAGCCCGACAGGGGTCGAGCAGTACTTC,CASSPTGVEQYF
.,.,TRBJ1-2,TRBV5-1,TGCGCCAGCAGCCTTGACAGTAGGAATGGCTACACCTTC,CASSLDSRNGYTF
.,.,TRBJ2-7,TRBV7-9,TGTGCCAGCAGCTGGCGGGACCGTGCCTACGAGCAGTACTTC,CASSWRDRAYEQYF
.,TRBD1,TRBJ2-1,TRBV29-1,TGCAGCGCCCGGGACAGGGGTCTATACAATGAGCAGTTCTTC,CSARDRGLYNEQFF
.,TRBD1,TRBJ1-1,TRBV25-1,TGTGCCAGCAGTCCGCACAGGGGTTTGAACACTGAAGCTTTCTTT,CASSPHRGLNTEAFF
few,.,TRBJ2-5,TRBV27,TGTGCCAGCACCCCTGGTCAGGGCCGAAGAGAGACCCAGTACTTC,CASTPGQGRRETQYF
.,.,TRBJ1-2,TRBV6-6,TGTGCCACCAGGTTTGGACAGAAAGTTAACTATGGCTACACCTTC,CATRFGQKVNYGYTF
few,TRBD1,TRBJ2-5,TRBV11-2,TGTGCCAGCAGTTTCAGGGGGCCGAAAGAGACCCAGTACTTC,CASSFRGPKETQYF
once,.,TRBJ2-1,TRBV12-5,TGTGCTAGTGGACAGGCGAGCTCCTACAATGAGCAGTTCTTC,CASGQASSYNEQFF
few,.,TRBJ2-7,TRBV11-1,TGTGCCAGCAGCTTACTAAGCGGGTTATCCTACGAGCAGTACTTC,CASSLLSGLSYEQYF
.,TRBD1,TRBJ2-7,TRBV30,TGTGCCTGGACCCCAGGGGGCCCGGACGAGCAGTACTTC,CAWTPGGPDEQYF